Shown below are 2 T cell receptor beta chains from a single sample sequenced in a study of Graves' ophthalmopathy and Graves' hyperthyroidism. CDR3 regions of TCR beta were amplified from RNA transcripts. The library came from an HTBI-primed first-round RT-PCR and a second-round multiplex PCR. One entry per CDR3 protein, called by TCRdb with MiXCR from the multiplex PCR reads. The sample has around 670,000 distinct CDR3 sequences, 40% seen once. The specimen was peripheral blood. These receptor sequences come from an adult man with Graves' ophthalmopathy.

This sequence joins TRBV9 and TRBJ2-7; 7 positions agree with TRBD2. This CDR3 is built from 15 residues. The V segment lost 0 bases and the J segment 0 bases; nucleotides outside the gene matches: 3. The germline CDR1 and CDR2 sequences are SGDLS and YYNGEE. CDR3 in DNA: TGTGCCAGCAGCGTAGCGGGGGGTTTCTCCTACGAGCAGTACTTC. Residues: CASSVAGGFSYEQYF.

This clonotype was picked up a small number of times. CDR3 residues: CASSYTKQYF. CDR3 bases: TGTGCCAGCAGCTACACCAAGCAGTACTTC. The V and J genes are TRBV11-1 and TRBJ2-7; no clear D gene. V lost 4 bases to trimming and J lost 8 bases, with 6 bases between them. Germline CDR1 and CDR2: SGHAT and FQDESV (reference sequence). The CDR3 loop spans 10 amino acids.